The 24 T cell receptor beta chains given below trace back to one sample, sequenced in a study of T cells after yellow fever vaccination. A single record per CDR3 protein comes from TCRdb applying MiXCR to the 5' RACE reads. The table shows more than 200,000 distinct CDR3 sequences, with about 3.5% occurring only once. Sequencing used PBMCs, obtained 15 days after the yellow fever booster vaccination. The receptors here all came from a man aged 18 to 35 who received the YFV17D yellow fever vaccine.

This clonotype was detected many times. The chain recombines TRBV7-2 with TRBJ1-2, with D tentatively TRBD1 (6 bases). The V end was cut by 6 bases, the J end by 4 bases, with 18 bases between. Germline lookup yields CDR1 SGHTA and CDR2 FQGNSA. This CDR3 is built from 15 residues. The DNA of the CDR3 is TGTGCCAGCAGTCCCACAGGGATAGATAGCTATGGCTACACCTTC. Encoded protein: CASSPTGIDSYGYTF.

There are many counts of this clonotype. The V and J genes are TRBV29-1 and TRBJ1-1, with D possibly TRBD1 on 6 matching bases. This CDR3 spans 14 amino acids. The V gene's germline CDR1 is SQVTM and CDR2 ANQGSEA. With 2 bases removed from V and 3 bases from J, the gap between germline ends came to 13 bases. The CDR3 sequence: CSVEITQGYTEAFF. In DNA form, the CDR3 reads TGCAGCGTTGAAATCACACAGGGTTACACTGAAGCTTTCTTT.

This clonotype was recorded at least ten times. The genes are TRBV4-3 and TRBJ2-1; weak D call: TRBD1 (6 bases). CDR3 length: 14 residues. Between the trimmed V and J ends, which lost 0 bases and 12 bases, there was a span of 15 bases. Germline CDR1 reads LGHNA; CDR2 reads YSLEER. Written as DNA, the CDR3 is TGCGCCAGCAGCCAAGAGCAAGGGGGACGGGGGCAGTTCTTC. Translated: CASSQEQGGRGQFF.

This clonotype was counted ten times or more. This CDR3 is CASSELRGANEQFF. The DNA of the CDR3 is TGTGCCAGCAGTGAACTGCGCGGCGCCAATGAGCAGTTCTTC. J is TRBJ2-1 and V is TRBV2; D not resolved. This CDR3 contains 14 residues. Trimming cost V 2 bases and J 6 bases, with 11 bases left between them. The V gene's germline CDR1 is SNHLY and CDR2 FYNNEI.

This clonotype was found many times. This chain joins TRBV10-3 and TRBJ1-2; no clear D gene. CDR1 is ENHRY and CDR2 is SYGVKD in the germline V gene. The length of the CDR3 is 14 residues. The V end was cut by 2 bases, the J end by 4 bases, with 11 bases between. DNA of the CDR3: TGTGCCATCAGTGAGGGCACAGTTGGCTATGGCTACACCTTC. It codes for CAISEGTVGYGYTF.

This clonotype was found many times. The chain employs TRBV9 and TRBJ1-1, with TRBD1 identical over 7 bases. This CDR3 has 18 amino acids. Germline-derived CDR1 and CDR2 are SGDLS and YYNGEE. The ends lost 3 bases at V and 1 base at J; junction bases unmatched: 15. The DNA for the CDR3 is TGTGCCAGCAGCGGGCGGACAGGAGATCGGTGGGGGAACACTGAAGCTTTCTTT. This gives the protein CASSGRTGDRWGNTEAFF.

This clonotype has at least ten counts. V gene TRBV4-1 combines with J gene TRBJ2-3, with 9 positions matching TRBD2. This CDR3 has 15 amino acids. Germline CDR1 MGHRA, CDR2 YSYEKL. V was pared by 5 bases and J by 1 base, with 4 bases of the junction left unmatched. CDR3 amino acids: CASSGSGGRTDTQYF. CDR3 DNA: TGCGCCAGCAGCGGGAGCGGGGGGCGCACAGATACGCAGTATTTT.

In this sample, this clonotype turned up many times. The chain uses TRBV7-9 and TRBJ2-3, with 9 bases identical to TRBD1. This CDR3 has 16 residues. The germline V gene has CDR1 SEHNR and CDR2 FQNEAQ (reference sequence). V lost 5 bases, J lost 4 bases, and 10 bases stayed unmatched. The CDR3 is CASSPRTGVFADTQYF. As DNA, the CDR3 is TGTGCCAGCAGCCCAAGGACAGGGGTGTTCGCAGATACGCAGTATTTT.

The table lists this clonotype with many counts. The rearrangement joins TRBV20-1 to TRBJ1-1; a weak D match, TRBD1 (6 bases). V was trimmed by 3 bases and J by 4 bases, leaving 12 bases between them. This CDR3 spans 13 amino acids. CDR1 DFQATT and CDR2 SNEGSKA come from the germline V gene (reference sequence). The CDR3 reads CSARGAGGTEAFF. For the CDR3, the DNA is TGCAGTGCTAGGGGGGCCGGGGGCACTGAAGCTTTCTTT.

There are many counts of this clonotype. V usage is TRBV29-1 and J usage is TRBJ1-1; tentatively, D is TRBD1 (5 bases). The CDR3 is 14 amino acids. V was pared by 5 bases and J by 3 bases, with 16 bases between. In germline, CDR1 is SQVTM, CDR2 ANQGSEA. CDR3 sequence reads: CSVRASSGYTEAFF. As DNA, the CDR3 is TGCAGCGTTAGGGCGTCGTCAGGGTACACTGAAGCTTTCTTT.

This clonotype showed up just a few times. J is TRBJ1-1 and V is TRBV2; no clear D. The CDR3 contains 13 residues. V lost 2 bases to trimming and J lost 3 bases, with 7 bases between them. Germline V CDR1 and CDR2: SNHLY, FYNNEI. CDR3 residues: CASSEITDTEAFF. The CDR3, as DNA: TGTGCCAGCAGTGAAATTACAGACACTGAAGCTTTCTTT.

The chain has TRBV4-3 and TRBJ2-7; D is undetermined. The CDR3 sequence is 15 residues long. V shed 1 base and J shed 1 base, with 11 bases lying between them. Germline values: CDR1 LGHNA, CDR2 YSLEER. The DNA for the CDR3 is TGCGCCAGCAGCCAAGTTGCCACCGAGTCCTACGAGCAGTACTTC. Translated, it gives CASSQVATESYEQYF.

This clonotype has a count of ten or more. V usage is TRBV7-9 and J usage is TRBJ2-3; 9 nucleotides line up with TRBD2. This CDR3 comprises 16 residues. Trimming took 5 bases from V and 4 from J; bases not matched to a gene: 10. Per germline, CDR1 SEHNR and CDR2 FQNEAQ (reference sequence). Here the CDR3 reads CASSQEGSGGADTQYF. CDR3 DNA: TGTGCCAGCAGCCAAGAGGGTAGCGGGGGAGCAGATACGCAGTATTTT.

This clonotype has more than one count but fewer than ten. V is TRBV9 and J is TRBJ2-6; the D gene could be TRBD1 or TRBD2 (5 bases each). Germline CDR1 reads SGDLS; CDR2 reads YYNGEE. V was pared by 4 bases and J by 4 bases, with 9 bases between. The CDR3 sequence is 14 residues long. The CDR3 is CASSLRGGANVLTF. CDR3 DNA: TGTGCCAGCAGCCTTCGGGGCGGGGCCAACGTCCTGACTTTC.

This clonotype was counted at least ten times. This rearrangement joins TRBV7-2 to TRBJ2-1; the D gene is possibly TRBD2 (6 bases). Germline CDR1 SGHTA, CDR2 FQGNSA. V was trimmed by 5 bases and J by 6 bases, leaving 20 bases between them. The CDR3 runs 16 residues. Here the CDR3 reads CASSPKAETRPNEQFF. The CDR3 coding sequence is TGTGCCAGCAGCCCGAAAGCCGAGACTAGGCCCAATGAGCAGTTCTTC.

There are a few counts of this clonotype. V is TRBV7-2 and J is TRBJ2-5, with 7 positions matching TRBD2. The germline V gene has CDR1 SGHTA and CDR2 FQGNSA. The CDR3 is made up of 14 amino acids. V lost 1 base and J lost 4; bases outside the gene matches: 3. The CDR3 region is CASSLVGGGETQYF. The DNA for the CDR3 is TGTGCCAGCAGCTTAGTCGGCGGGGGAGAGACCCAGTACTTC.

This clonotype was seen ten or more times. V gene TRBV5-5 combines with J gene TRBJ1-1; tentatively, D is TRBD1 (6 bases). CDR3 length: 15 residues. CDR1 and CDR2 from the germline V gene are SGHKS and YYEKEE (reference sequence). Trimming took 0 bases from V and 5 from J, leaving 14 bases between them. The CDR3 is CASSLGQAWGTEAFF. The CDR3 DNA follows: TGTGCCAGCAGCTTGGGACAGGCTTGGGGTACTGAAGCTTTCTTT.

This clonotype has a count of ten or more. V usage is TRBV6-5 and J usage is TRBJ2-7, with 9 bases fitting TRBD1. The CDR3 has 15 amino acids. With 4 bases clipped from V and 3 bases from J, the junction kept 7 bases outside the gene matches. Looked up from germline, CDR1 is MNHEY and CDR2 is SVGAGI. This chain's CDR3 is CASSSSGQGNYEQYF. CDR3 nucleotides: TGTGCCAGCAGTTCCTCGGGACAGGGAAACTACGAGCAGTACTTC.

This clonotype occurred many times. The CDR3 here is CAISQGITGEQYV. CDR3 nucleotide sequence: TGTGCCATCAGCCAGGGAATTACGGGCGAGCAGTACGTC. The V and J genes are TRBV10-3 and TRBJ2-7, with a tentative D call TRBD1 (5 bases). CDR1 is ENHRY and CDR2 is SYGVKD in the germline V gene. V was clipped by 6 bases and J by 6 bases, with 15 bases between them. This CDR3 spans 13 amino acids.

This clonotype appeared many times. The CDR3 DNA follows: TGCGCCAGCAGTTTGCGAACAGGGGGGAGTACTGAAGCTTTCTTT. This codes for CASSLRTGGSTEAFF. This rearrangement joins TRBV5-1 to TRBJ1-1; 8 nucleotides line up with TRBD1. The CDR3 loop spans 15 amino acids. Germline lookup yields CDR1 SGHRS and CDR2 YFSETQ. Trimming removed 5 bases from V and 5 bases from J; junction bases left unmatched: 11.

This clonotype showed up many times. CDR3 residues: CASSPQQGNTEAFF. The CDR3 region has the DNA TGTGCCAGCAGCCCCCAACAGGGGAACACTGAAGCTTTCTTT. J is TRBJ1-1 and V is TRBV7-9; D might be TRBD1 (6 bases). Trimming removed 5 bases from V and 1 base from J, with 11 bases in between. Germline CDR1 and CDR2: SEHNR and FQNEAQ (reference sequence). This CDR3 spans 14 amino acids.

The sample holds many counts of this clonotype. The chain is built from TRBV2 and TRBJ2-7; the D gene is possibly TRBD1 (6 bases). Trimming removed 4 bases from V and 6 bases from J, with 7 bases in between. The CDR3 is 11 residues long. In germline, CDR1 is SNHLY, CDR2 FYNNEI. CDR3 sequence: CASSGRGEQYV. The CDR3 DNA reads TGTGCCAGCAGTGGCAGGGGCGAGCAGTACGTC.

This clonotype was picked up many times. V is TRBV29-1 and J is TRBJ2-4; 8 bases map to TRBD2. The CDR3 has 12 amino acids. Germline V gives CDR1 SQVTM, CDR2 ANQGSEA. The J segment lost 6 bases and the V segment lost 4 bases, leaving 2 bases of the junction unmatched. The DNA for the CDR3 is TGCAGCGTTGCCAGCGGGGGAAACATTCAGTACTTC. Translated, it gives CSVASGGNIQYF.

This chain joins TRBV18 and TRBJ1-1, with TRBD1 matching 9 bases. Trimming cost V 6 bases and J 4 bases; bases outside gene matches: 6. The V gene's germline CDR1 is KGHSH and CDR2 LQKENI. The CDR3 spans 14 residues. The CDR3 bases are TGTGCCAGCTCCTCCACAGGGGGCATCACTGAAGCTTTCTTT. Translated: CASSSTGGITEAFF.